One sample yielded the 14 T cell receptor beta chains listed below, sequenced in a study of blood T cells in healthy people across ages. For the second PCR, which ran for roughly 6 to 11 cycles, a sample-barcoded 5' primer and a J-beta primer mix were used. TCRdb fed the 5' RACE reads into MiXCR, producing one record per CDR3 protein. Here the sample spans some 1,500,000 distinct CDR3 sequences, roughly two fifths being singletons. Material for sequencing was blood. These receptors all stem from a woman aged 18 to 35 in good health.

The chain employs TRBV6-2 or TRBV6-3 and TRBJ2-4, with D unclear. V was trimmed by 5 bases and J by 11 bases, leaving 10 bases between them. CDR3 length: 11 amino acids. Germline V gene lookup returns CDR1 MNHEY and CDR2 SVGEGT. CDR3 nucleotides: TGTGCCAGCAGTCCCCAATACGTTCAGTACTTC. Residues: CASSPQYVQYF.

This clonotype was recorded many times. The chain links TRBV7-9 to TRBJ2-1, with a possible D match to TRBD1 (5 bases). There are 12 residues in the CDR3. Trimming cost V 5 bases and J 9 bases, with 11 bases left between them. CDR1 is SEHNR, CDR2 FQNEAQ, per germline (reference sequence). The CDR3 loop reads CASSPRQGEQFF. CDR3 in DNA: TGTGCCAGCAGCCCACGTCAGGGTGAGCAGTTCTTC.

Only a few counts were recorded for this clonotype. The chain links TRBV6-2 or TRBV6-3 to TRBJ2-1, with 7 bases matching TRBD2. The junction had 9 bases not matched to a gene; V was cut back by 2 bases and J by 8 bases. The V gene's germline CDR1 is MNHEY and CDR2 SVGEGT. This CDR3 is built from 15 residues. The DNA of the CDR3 is TGTGCCAGCAGTTACACGGCGGGAGAAGGGGATGAGCAGTTCTTC. The encoded protein is CASSYTAGEGDEQFF.

This clonotype appeared a few times. The chain carries TRBV6-2 or TRBV6-3 and TRBJ2-5; D is undetermined. The CDR3 is 15 residues long. V was shortened by 0 bases and J by 9 bases, with 17 bases between the two germline ends. Germline-derived CDR1 and CDR2 are MNHEY and SVGEGT. CDR3 bases: TGTGCCAGCAGTTACTCGATCGGTGTTCTTCCGGCCCAGTACTTC. It translates to CASSYSIGVLPAQYF.

CDR3 amino acids: CASSLLAGFVDEQFF. CDR3 in DNA: TGTGCCAGCAGCTTGCTAGCGGGATTCGTCGATGAGCAGTTCTTC. The chain couples TRBV7-2 to TRBJ2-1, with 9 bases that match TRBD2. With 3 bases clipped from V and 8 bases from J, the junction kept 8 bases outside the gene matches. The CDR3 is 15 amino acids. Germline V CDR1 and CDR2: SGHTA, FQGNSA.

The CDR3 spells CSARDRMGFYGYTF. The CDR3 DNA sequence: TGCAGTGCTAGAGATCGGATGGGATTCTATGGCTACACCTTC. The rearrangement links TRBV20-1 to TRBJ1-2; D remains unclear. V lost 0 bases and J 4 bases, leaving 12 bases between the germline ends. The germline CDR1 and CDR2 sequences are DFQATT and SNEGSKA (reference sequence). This CDR3 has 14 amino acids.

V is TRBV4-1 and J is TRBJ1-4; D not resolved. The CDR3 is 13 residues long. Per the germline V gene, CDR1 is MGHRA and CDR2 is YSYEKL. Trimming shortened V by 1 base and J by 4 bases, and 4 bases separated the two germline ends. The CDR3 bases are TGCGCCAGCAGCCAAGGGTATAATGAAAAACTGTTTTTT. The encoded protein is CASSQGYNEKLFF.

This clonotype was picked up a small number of times. The genes are TRBV6-2 or TRBV6-3 and TRBJ2-7; D gene unclear. Germline CDR1 MNHEY, CDR2 SVGEGT. V gave up 0 bases and J gave up 3 bases, with 6 bases separating them. The CDR3 covers 13 residues. CDR3 nucleotides: TGTGCCAGCAGTTACTCGCGACACTACGAGCAGTACTTC. It yields the protein CASSYSRHYEQYF.

This clonotype was counted only a few times. The V gene is TRBV20-1, the J gene TRBJ2-5; TRBD2 is a possible D gene (5 bases). Deletions cut 5 bases from V and 5 bases from J, with 21 bases between. The CDR3 sequence is 15 residues long. Germline V gene lookup returns CDR1 DFQATT and CDR2 SNEGSKA (reference sequence). For the CDR3, the DNA is TGCAGTGCTCCTCCGCCGGGGAAGACCTCGGAGACCCAGTACTTC. Protein product: CSAPPPGKTSETQYF.

In the case of this clonotype: An end of the junction does not agree with germline; a read error may underlie this. This chain uses TRBV7-9 with TRBJ2-1; D is unresolved. This CDR3 spans 11 amino acids. The V gene's germline CDR1 is SEHNR and CDR2 FQNEAQ (reference sequence). In DNA form, the CDR3 reads TGTGCCGGCAGCTCCAACAATGAGCAGTTCTTC. The encoded protein is CAGSSNNEQFF.

There are a few counts of this clonotype. The genes are TRBV28 and TRBJ2-5; D not resolved. In germline, CDR1 is MDHEN, CDR2 SYDVKM. This CDR3 has 14 residues. V lost 1 base and J lost 1, with 7 bases in between. CDR3 sequence: CASSLSGFQETQYF. The DNA of the CDR3 is TGTGCCAGCAGTTTATCTGGGTTCCAAGAGACCCAGTACTTC.

The gene calls are TRBV7-2 and TRBJ2-2; TRBD1 agrees at 7 bases. The CDR3 runs 15 residues. CDR1 is SGHTA and CDR2 is FQGNSA in the germline V gene. The V gene end was trimmed by 3 bases and the J gene end by 6 bases; junction bases not matched to a gene: 7. The CDR3 region has the DNA TGTGCCAGCAGCTTCTCCGGGACAGAGGCCGGGGAGCTGTTTTTT. Amino acids: CASSFSGTEAGELFF.

This chain joins TRBV20-1 and TRBJ1-2; 7 bases line up with TRBD1. This CDR3 comprises 13 residues. Trimming removed 5 bases from V and 6 bases from J; junction bases left unmatched: 9. Germline values: CDR1 DFQATT, CDR2 SNEGSKA (reference sequence). CDR3 DNA: TGCAGTGCTCCTTTCCGACAGGGTGATGGCTACACCTTC. Encoded protein: CSAPFRQGDGYTF.

This clonotype was observed a handful of times. The CDR3 loop reads CASSQETSGASTDTQYF. Here the CDR3 DNA reads TGCGCCAGCAGCCAAGAGACTAGCGGGGCTAGCACAGATACGCAGTATTTT. The rearrangement joins TRBV4-3 to TRBJ2-3, with 11 bases identical to TRBD2. The V and J ends lost 0 bases and 0 bases, in that order; junction bases with no gene match: 2. Germline-derived CDR1 and CDR2 are LGHNA and YSLEER. The CDR3 covers 17 residues.